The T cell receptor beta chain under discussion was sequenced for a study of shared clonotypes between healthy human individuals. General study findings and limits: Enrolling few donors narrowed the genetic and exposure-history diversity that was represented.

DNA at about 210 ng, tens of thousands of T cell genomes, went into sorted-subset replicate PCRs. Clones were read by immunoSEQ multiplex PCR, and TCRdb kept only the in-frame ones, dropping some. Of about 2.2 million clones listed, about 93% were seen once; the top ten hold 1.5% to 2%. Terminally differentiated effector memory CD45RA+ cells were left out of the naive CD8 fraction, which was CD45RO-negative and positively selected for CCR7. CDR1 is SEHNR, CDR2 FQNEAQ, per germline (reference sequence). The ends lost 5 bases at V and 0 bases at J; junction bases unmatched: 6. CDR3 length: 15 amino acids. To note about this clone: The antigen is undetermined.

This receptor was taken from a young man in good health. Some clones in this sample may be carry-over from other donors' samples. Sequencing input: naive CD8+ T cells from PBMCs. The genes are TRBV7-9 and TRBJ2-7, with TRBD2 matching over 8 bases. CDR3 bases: TGTGCCAGCAGCATGTCCAGCGGGAGCTCCTACGAGCAGTACTTC. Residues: CASSMSSGSSYEQYF.